The clone carrying this T cell receptor beta chain was found a few times. The patients all showed relapse after autologous stem cell transplantation, while their brentuximab vedotin exposure varied. This sample was taken from a study of PD-1 blockade in classical Hodgkin lymphoma. Study at large: Intravenous infusions of nivolumab 3 mg/kg reached patients every 2 weeks.

V was clipped by 1 base and J by 5 bases, with 9 bases between them. The CDR3 has 13 residues. Per germline, CDR1 SGHRS and CDR2 YFSETQ. The table came from immunoSEQ multiplex PCR; TCRdb's copy has only in-frame clones and leaves some out. The sample gives about 50,000 clones, just under 75% of which show up once; about 14% is in the top ten. V usage is TRBV5-1 and J usage is TRBJ1-1; D may be TRBD1 (5 bases). The receptor was isolated from a human donor with classical Hodgkin lymphoma. The starting material was peripheral blood mononuclear cells (PBMCs), obtained before the second cycle of nivolumab. For the CDR3, the DNA is TGCGCCAGCAGCTTGTCAGGGAGGACTGAAGCTTTCTTT. This encodes CASSLSGRTEAFF.